This is a list of T cell receptor beta chains from one sample in a study of cytomegalovirus exposure and HLA in healthy donors. Only in-frame clones appear in the TCRdb table, and some are missing; sequencing was by immunoSEQ multiplex PCR. There are about 140,000 clones in the sample; about four fifths occur only once, and approximately 1.4% lies in the top ten. Sequencing used PBMCs. The receptor set was obtained from a woman in her 30s in good health and CMV-seronegative. CDR3s include the opening cysteine and the closing phenylalanine or tryptophan. A D gene is named only where the DNA matches it firmly. Some rows have no size entry. The others give once, few or many, or a class for an expanded clone.

cdr3_nt: TGTGCCAGCAGCCTCGGACTAGCGGGGTACACAGATACGCAGTATTTT; cdr3_aa: CASSLGLAGYTDTQYF; clone_size: NA; v_call: TRBV7-2; j_call: TRBJ2-3; d_call: TRBD2
cdr3_nt: TGTGCCAGCAGAGTTTCGGGGGGCACCGGGGAGCTGTTTTTT; cdr3_aa: CASRVSGGTGELFF; clone_size: NA; v_call: TRBV27; j_call: TRBJ2-2; d_call: TRBD2
cdr3_nt: TGTGCCAGCAGTTTGCGGGGGGGCGTCATCTATGAGCAGTTCTTC; cdr3_aa: CASSLRGGVIYEQFF; clone_size: NA; v_call: TRBV27; j_call: TRBJ2-1; d_call: TRBD2
cdr3_nt: TGTGCCAGTAGTATCGGAGGGGGCAGTGGGGCCAACGTCCTGACTTTC; cdr3_aa: CASSIGGGSGANVLTF; clone_size: NA; v_call: TRBV19; j_call: TRBJ2-6; d_call: NA
cdr3_nt: TGTGCCAGCAGCGTAGCCGCGGACATTAACTATGGCTACACCTTC; cdr3_aa: CASSVAADINYGYTF; clone_size: NA; v_call: TRBV9; j_call: TRBJ1-2; d_call: NA
cdr3_nt: TGTGCCATCAGCTATCAGCCACCCGGGTCCTACGAGCAGTACTTC; cdr3_aa: CAISYQPPGSYEQYF; clone_size: NA; v_call: TRBV10-3; j_call: TRBJ2-7; d_call: NA
cdr3_nt: TGTGCCAGCAGCGCACAGGGCGCACCATACAATGAGCAGTTCTTC; cdr3_aa: CASSAQGAPYNEQFF; clone_size: once; v_call: TRBV11-2; j_call: TRBJ2-1; d_call: NA
cdr3_nt: TGTGCCAGCAGCTTGGGCGGGACAGGGAGAGAGACCCAGTACTTC; cdr3_aa: CASSLGGTGRETQYF; clone_size: NA; v_call: TRBV5-4; j_call: TRBJ2-5; d_call: TRBD1
cdr3_nt: TGTGCCAGCAGTTTTTACAGGGGGCGCAAGTCCCAGCATTTT; cdr3_aa: CASSFYRGRKSQHF; clone_size: NA; v_call: TRBV27; j_call: TRBJ1-5; d_call: TRBD1
cdr3_nt: TGTGCCAGCAGTCCGGACGGGTCAGGGGGCATAGAAAAACTGTTTTTT; cdr3_aa: CASSPDGSGGIEKLFF; clone_size: few; v_call: TRBV2; j_call: TRBJ1-4; d_call: TRBD1
cdr3_nt: TGTGCCAGCTCACCGATCCGGACTTTGGAGTTGAAGCAGTACTTC; cdr3_aa: CASSPIRTLELKQYF; clone_size: NA; v_call: TRBV18; j_call: TRBJ2-7; d_call: NA
cdr3_nt: TGCGCCAGCAGCAAACAGGGCAACTCCTACGAGCAGTACTTC; cdr3_aa: CASSKQGNSYEQYF; clone_size: NA; v_call: TRBV5-1; j_call: TRBJ2-7; d_call: NA
cdr3_nt: TGTGCCAGCAGTTCCCAGGGGTTTAACTATGGCTACACCTTC; cdr3_aa: CASSSQGFNYGYTF; clone_size: NA; v_call: TRBV28; j_call: TRBJ1-2; d_call: NA
cdr3_nt: TGTGCCAGCAGCTTAGATAGAAACCCATATGGCTACACCTTC; cdr3_aa: CASSLDRNPYGYTF; clone_size: NA; v_call: TRBV11-2; j_call: TRBJ1-2; d_call: NA
cdr3_nt: TGTGCCAGCAGCGTAGATCAGGGGTCCGGGGAGCTGTTTTTT; cdr3_aa: CASSVDQGSGELFF; clone_size: NA; v_call: TRBV9; j_call: TRBJ2-2; d_call: NA
cdr3_nt: TGCGCCAGCAGCTTAATTTCGTACAATGAGCAGTTCTTC; cdr3_aa: CASSLISYNEQFF; clone_size: NA; v_call: TRBV5-1; j_call: TRBJ2-1; d_call: NA
cdr3_nt: TGTGCCAGCAGCCCCCAGGGGGCATCGCACGAGCAGTACTTC; cdr3_aa: CASSPQGASHEQYF; clone_size: NA; v_call: TRBV2; j_call: TRBJ2-7; d_call: TRBD1
cdr3_nt: TGTGCCAGCAGGCGGTACCAAGAGACCCAGTACTTC; cdr3_aa: CASRRYQETQYF; clone_size: NA; v_call: TRBV2; j_call: TRBJ2-5; d_call: NA
cdr3_nt: TGTGCCAGTAGGGACAGGGGAGTCGCTGAAGCTTTCTTT; cdr3_aa: CASRDRGVAEAFF; clone_size: NA; v_call: TRBV19; j_call: TRBJ1-1; d_call: TRBD1
cdr3_nt: TGTGCCAGCAGTCGGCCCGGGACAGGGGGTATGAACACTGAAGCTTTCTTT; cdr3_aa: CASSRPGTGGMNTEAFF; clone_size: NA; v_call: TRBV27; j_call: TRBJ1-1; d_call: TRBD1
cdr3_nt: TGCGCCAGCAGCAGCGTAGCGGGGGGGGGCACAGATACGCAGTATTTT; cdr3_aa: CASSSVAGGGTDTQYF; clone_size: NA; v_call: TRBV5-1; j_call: TRBJ2-3; d_call: TRBD2
cdr3_nt: TGTGCCAGCAGCCAAGGGGGGGCCTACAATGAGCAGTTCTTC; cdr3_aa: CASSQGGAYNEQFF; clone_size: NA; v_call: TRBV4-2; j_call: TRBJ2-1; d_call: NA
cdr3_nt: TGTGCCAGCAGCTTTTTTTTAGCGTTCCAAGAGACCCAGTACTTC; cdr3_aa: CASSFFLAFQETQYF; clone_size: NA; v_call: TRBV7-9; j_call: TRBJ2-5; d_call: NA
cdr3_nt: TGTGCCAGCAGTCGTGGGACAGGGGGCAATGAGCAGTTCTTC; cdr3_aa: CASSRGTGGNEQFF; clone_size: NA; v_call: TRBV27; j_call: TRBJ2-1; d_call: TRBD1
cdr3_nt: TGTGCCAGCAGCTTAGTGGGGAGAGCGGGGAACTATGAGCAGTTCTTC; cdr3_aa: CASSLVGRAGNYEQFF; clone_size: NA; v_call: TRBV7-3; j_call: TRBJ2-1; d_call: TRBD2
cdr3_nt: TGCAGCGTTGAACCAAACAGGGGGAATACTGAAGCTTTCTTT; cdr3_aa: CSVEPNRGNTEAFF; clone_size: NA; v_call: TRBV29-1; j_call: TRBJ1-1; d_call: TRBD1
cdr3_nt: TGCGCCAGCAGCCTTGGACAGGGCTACACTGAAGCTTTCTTT; cdr3_aa: CASSLGQGYTEAFF; clone_size: NA; v_call: TRBV5-1; j_call: TRBJ1-1; d_call: TRBD1
cdr3_nt: TGTGCCAGCAGCTGGCATGCTGGTGGCTACACCTTC; cdr3_aa: CASSWHAGGYTF; clone_size: once; v_call: TRBV7-2; j_call: TRBJ1-2; d_call: NA
cdr3_nt: TGCAGAGGGTACGGGACAGATAATGAAAAACTGTTTTTT; cdr3_aa: CRGYGTDNEKLFF; clone_size: NA; v_call: TRBV29-1; j_call: TRBJ1-4; d_call: TRBD1
cdr3_nt: TGTGCCAGCAGTTTAGGGGGCAAAGGGTGGACTGAAGCTTTCTTT; cdr3_aa: CASSLGGKGWTEAFF; clone_size: once; v_call: TRBV28; j_call: TRBJ1-1; d_call: NA
cdr3_nt: TGTGCCAGCAGCCCCCAACCTCTTCGTACAGGCCTTAACTATGGCTACACCTTC; cdr3_aa: CASSPQPLRTGLNYGYTF; clone_size: NA; v_call: TRBV4-2; j_call: TRBJ1-2; d_call: NA
cdr3_nt: TGTGCCAGCAGCTTAGTTTCGGGACTAGGCACAGATACGCAGTATTTT; cdr3_aa: CASSLVSGLGTDTQYF; clone_size: NA; v_call: TRBV7-3; j_call: TRBJ2-3; d_call: TRBD2
cdr3_nt: TGTGCCAGCAGCTTGGTCGGTCAGGGAAACAATGAGCAGTTCTTC; cdr3_aa: CASSLVGQGNNEQFF; clone_size: few; v_call: TRBV5-4; j_call: TRBJ2-1; d_call: NA
cdr3_nt: TGCGCCAGCAGCTTGGAGACAGGGCGAAGAAACACCATATATTTT; cdr3_aa: CASSLETGRRNTIYF; clone_size: NA; v_call: TRBV5-1; j_call: TRBJ1-3; d_call: TRBD1
cdr3_nt: TGTGCCAGCATGAGGACACGAAGCTCCTACGAGCAGTACTTC; cdr3_aa: CASMRTRSSYEQYF; clone_size: NA; v_call: TRBV6-1; j_call: TRBJ2-7; d_call: NA
cdr3_nt: TGCGCCAGCAGTCCTAAGGTGGTGACTAGTCTTGAGCAGTTCTTC; cdr3_aa: CASSPKVVTSLEQFF; clone_size: NA; v_call: TRBV23-1; j_call: TRBJ2-1; d_call: NA
cdr3_nt: TGTGCCAGCAGCTTAGATCGGACAGGGCCCCAATCCTACGAGCAGTACTTC; cdr3_aa: CASSLDRTGPQSYEQYF; clone_size: NA; v_call: TRBV11-2; j_call: TRBJ2-7; d_call: TRBD1
cdr3_nt: TGTGCCAGCAGCGCGGGACAGTACAATTCACCCCTCCACTTT; cdr3_aa: CASSAGQYNSPLHF; clone_size: NA; v_call: TRBV5-6; j_call: TRBJ1-6; d_call: TRBD1
cdr3_nt: TGTGCCAGCAGCGAAAGGACTAGCGGGGGGCCTAGTGAGCAGTTCTTC; cdr3_aa: CASSERTSGGPSEQFF; clone_size: NA; v_call: TRBV7-9; j_call: TRBJ2-1; d_call: TRBD2
cdr3_nt: TGTGCCAGCAGTGCCTCAACCGGTAACGAGCAGTACTTC; cdr3_aa: CASSASTGNEQYF; clone_size: NA; v_call: TRBV6-1; j_call: TRBJ2-7; d_call: NA
cdr3_nt: TGTGCCAGCAGCCCCCTGGACAGGGCCTCTGGAAACACCATATATTTT; cdr3_aa: CASSPLDRASGNTIYF; clone_size: NA; v_call: TRBV7-8; j_call: TRBJ1-3; d_call: TRBD1
cdr3_nt: TGTGCCAGCAGTGACTACCGACAGATAGACACCGGGGAGCTGTTTTTT; cdr3_aa: CASSDYRQIDTGELFF; clone_size: NA; v_call: TRBV6-1; j_call: TRBJ2-2; d_call: NA
cdr3_nt: TGTGCCAGCAGTTTCCCCGGACACACCTACGAGCAGTACTTC; cdr3_aa: CASSFPGHTYEQYF; clone_size: NA; v_call: TRBV28; j_call: TRBJ2-7; d_call: NA
cdr3_nt: TGTGCCAGCAGTTTATTCGGTCGGACTTCAGAGACCCAGTACTTC; cdr3_aa: CASSLFGRTSETQYF; clone_size: NA; v_call: TRBV27; j_call: TRBJ2-5; d_call: NA
cdr3_nt: TGTGCCAGCAGCTTAAGTGGGCTAGCGGGGAACACCGGGGAGCTGTTTTTT; cdr3_aa: CASSLSGLAGNTGELFF; clone_size: NA; v_call: TRBV7-3; j_call: TRBJ2-2; d_call: TRBD2
cdr3_nt: TGCGCCAGCAGCTTGGTAGTAGCGGGGGTTGAGCAGTTCTTC; cdr3_aa: CASSLVVAGVEQFF; clone_size: NA; v_call: TRBV5-1; j_call: TRBJ2-1; d_call: TRBD2
cdr3_nt: TGTGCCAGCAGCTGGGGTGGGGCCGAGCAGTACTTC; cdr3_aa: CASSWGGAEQYF; clone_size: few; v_call: TRBV5-4; j_call: TRBJ2-7; d_call: NA
cdr3_nt: TGTGCCAGCAGTTTATTCGGGGGGGAGTCACCCCTCCACTTT; cdr3_aa: CASSLFGGESPLHF; clone_size: NA; v_call: TRBV28; j_call: TRBJ1-6; d_call: NA
cdr3_nt: TGTGCCAGCAGTACCTCGGCGGGGTTCTATGGCTACACCTTC; cdr3_aa: CASSTSAGFYGYTF; clone_size: once; v_call: TRBV6-1; j_call: TRBJ1-2; d_call: NA
cdr3_nt: TGCGCCAGCAGCCAAGACTTAGCTTCCCGGGAGACCCAGTACTTC; cdr3_aa: CASSQDLASRETQYF; clone_size: NA; v_call: TRBV4-3; j_call: TRBJ2-5; d_call: NA
cdr3_nt: TGTGCCACCAGCAGTCGAGACAGGGCGCTAGGGCCCCAGCATTTT; cdr3_aa: CATSSRDRALGPQHF; clone_size: NA; v_call: TRBV15; j_call: TRBJ1-5; d_call: TRBD1
cdr3_nt: TGTGCCAGTAGTATATTAGGGGGAGAGCAGTTCTTC; cdr3_aa: CASSILGGEQFF; clone_size: NA; v_call: TRBV19; j_call: TRBJ2-1; d_call: NA
cdr3_nt: TGTGCCAGCAGTGAGGGGGGTTCCGAGACCCAGTACTTC; cdr3_aa: CASSEGGSETQYF; clone_size: NA; v_call: TRBV2; j_call: TRBJ2-5; d_call: NA
cdr3_nt: TGTGCCAGCAGTCGGGGGAGCGGCTCTGGAAACACCATATATTTT; cdr3_aa: CASSRGSGSGNTIYF; clone_size: NA; v_call: TRBV28; j_call: TRBJ1-3; d_call: NA
cdr3_nt: TGTGCCAGCAGCTTAACAGGGGCCAATGAGCAGTTCTTC; cdr3_aa: CASSLTGANEQFF; clone_size: NA; v_call: TRBV7-3; j_call: TRBJ2-1; d_call: NA